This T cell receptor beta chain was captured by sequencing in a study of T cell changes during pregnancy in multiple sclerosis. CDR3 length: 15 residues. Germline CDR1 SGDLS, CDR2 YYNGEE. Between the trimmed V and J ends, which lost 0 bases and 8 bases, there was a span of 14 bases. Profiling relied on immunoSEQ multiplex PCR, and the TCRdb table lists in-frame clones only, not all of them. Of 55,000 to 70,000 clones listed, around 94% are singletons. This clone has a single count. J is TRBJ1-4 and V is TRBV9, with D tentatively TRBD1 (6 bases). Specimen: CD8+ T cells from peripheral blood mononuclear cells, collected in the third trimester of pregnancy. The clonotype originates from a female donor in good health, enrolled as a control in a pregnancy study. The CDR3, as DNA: TGTGCCAGCAGCGTAGGTCGGGGGGCAGGGGAAAAACTGTTTTTT. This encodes CASSVGRGAGEKLFF.